Sequencing of this T cell receptor (beta chain) was carried out in a study of identical twins. Broader study findings: Invariant MAIT and iNKT cells could partly confound zero-insertion analyses.

In germline, CDR1 is SGHRS, CDR2 YFSETQ. J lost 10 bases, V lost 2 bases, and 20 bases had no gene match. The CDR3 runs 20 residues. Unique molecular identifiers were present on the cDNA, which also gained a universal primer site by template switching. TCRdb itself ran the 5' RACE reads through MiXCR, one entry per CDR3 protein. Of just over 500,000 distinct CDR3 sequences in the sample, less than 25% were seen once. Remarks on this clonotype: Its antigen is unidentified.

The sample also formed part of further work on T cells expressing NK-cell markers. That source adds: An anti-gamma-delta TCR antibody confined sorting to alpha-beta TCR T cells across several of the experiments. Several donors' CD3+CD56-NKG2C+ cells were dominated by the same clonotypes.

The chain couples TRBV5-1 to TRBJ1-6, with 11 nucleotides matching TRBD1. The sample taken for sequencing was CD4+ T cells sorted from blood. The receptor was derived from a young woman in good health. The CDR3 DNA reads TGCGCCAGCAGCTTCCAACCTAGGACAGGGGGCATGGGGTTTGGATCACCCCTCCACTTT. It translates to CASSFQPRTGGMGFGSPLHF.